The clone carrying this T cell receptor beta chain was picked up many times. Its matching antigen is unknown. The source of the sample is a study of neurological immune-mediated disorders. PBMCs stored at -80 C, numbering 2 million, were the origin of the unsorted libraries. Regarding the study as a whole: A possible signature appeared as one related-CDR3 cluster, in which phylogenetic grouping placed the repertoires of 18 of 34 multiple sclerosis patients. In HTLV-1-associated myelopathy, TCR clonal expansion was greatest, and in multiple sclerosis it was least, below healthy controls. The multiple sclerosis repertoire cluster had no association with any clinical or MRI feature.

TCRdb processed the 5' RACE reads anew with MiXCR; each CDR3 protein has one entry. Of approximately 100,000 distinct CDR3 sequences listed, around 3.4% were seen once; the top ten hold around 6%. The receptor comes from a woman aged 18-29 years with multiple sclerosis. What was sequenced was PBMCs.

CDR3 bases: TGCAGTGCCGCCGGGCTGTGGGGGGTGCTCCAAGAGACCCAGTACTTC. It codes for CSAAGLWGVLQETQYF. The chain has TRBV20-1 and TRBJ2-5; D is perhaps TRBD2 (6 bases). CDR1 and CDR2 (germline): DFQATT, SNEGSKA (reference sequence). V dropped 6 bases and J dropped 1 base, with 21 bases sitting between them. The CDR3 is 16 amino acids.